This T cell receptor (beta chain) was found in a study of T-cell reconstitution after alpha-beta-depleted transplantation in children. This clonotype was seen more than once but under ten times. What it binds is unknown. General study findings and limits: Approximately two months post-transplant, alpha-beta T cells reportedly originated from several hundred expanded graft clones.

Unique molecular identifiers were incorporated when the TCRbeta library was constructed. TCRdb passed the PCR reads through MiXCR, listing each CDR3 protein once. Among some 550,000 distinct CDR3 sequences listed, under 25% were seen once. V was shortened by 3 bases and J by 2 bases, with 12 bases between the two germline ends. CDR1 and CDR2 from the germline V gene are SGHTA and FQGTGA. The CDR3 totals 15 residues. This sequence was found in a boy under two years old who had a stem cell transplant for acute myeloid leukemia, so the T cells may come from the graft donor. Sequenced here: PBMCs, mostly from graft donor cells, sampled 360 days after TCRalphabeta/CD19-depleted stem cell transplant. The rearrangement joins TRBV7-3 to TRBJ2-3; D is undetermined. The CDR3 reads CASSFGLRLTDTQYF. The CDR3 DNA reads TGTGCCAGCAGCTTTGGCCTCCGACTCACAGATACGCAGTATTTT.